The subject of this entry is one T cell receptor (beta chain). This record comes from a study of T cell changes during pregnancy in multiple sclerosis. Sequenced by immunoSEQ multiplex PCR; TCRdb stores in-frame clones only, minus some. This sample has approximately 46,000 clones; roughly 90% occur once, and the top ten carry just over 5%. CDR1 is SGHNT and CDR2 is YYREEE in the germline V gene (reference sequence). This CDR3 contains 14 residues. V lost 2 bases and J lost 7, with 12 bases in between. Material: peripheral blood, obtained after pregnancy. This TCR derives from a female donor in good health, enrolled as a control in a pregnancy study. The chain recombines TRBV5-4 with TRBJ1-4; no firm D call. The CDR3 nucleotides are TGTGCCAGCAGCTTCCCCGGGGAGGTTGAAAAACTGTTTTTT. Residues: CASSFPGEVEKLFF.